The clone carrying this T cell receptor (beta chain) was seen ten or more times. The antigen is undetermined. These data belong to a study of early T cells in non-severe SARS-CoV-2 infection. Findings and limits, study-wide: Comparison of clonotypes with VDJdb favored anti-spike CD8 responses while missing private and CD4 specificities.

Unique molecular identifiers were affixed to single, distinct cDNA molecules. TCRdb re-derived calls from the 5' RACE reads in MiXCR, one entry per CDR3 protein. The sample yields 35,000 to 45,000 distinct CDR3 sequences, roughly 9.7% seen once. The receptor was derived from an adult who was a healthcare worker with PCR-confirmed SARS-CoV-2 infection or an uninfected control (not recorded which). Material for sequencing was whole blood.

This CDR3 is CSASLHGQGLFSGANVLTF. CDR3 coding DNA: TGCAGTGCTTCTTTACACGGACAGGGCCTTTTCTCTGGGGCCAACGTCCTGACTTTC. The rearrangement uses TRBV20-1 and TRBJ2-6, with TRBD1 matching over 8 bases. Germline V gives CDR1 DFQATT, CDR2 SNEGSKA (reference sequence). V shed 5 bases and J 0 bases; nucleotides not matched to a gene: 15. The CDR3 runs to 19 residues.